This TCR beta chain is drawn from a study of regulatory T cells in long-lasting Graves disease. For TCR beta, libraries came from iRepertoire HTBI primers and Arm-PCR of CDR3 regions. Per the original data handling: Identified segments across samples numbered some 62 TRBV and roughly 15 TRBJ. TCRdb re-derived calls from the multiplex PCR reads in MiXCR, one entry per CDR3 protein. TCRdb's processing, not the study's, gives the V and J calls here. In the table there are 400,000 to 500,000 distinct CDR3 sequences, around 20% of which are singletons. Described time point: persistent/refractory GD, antithyroid drugs over 5 years with positive TRAb. Isolated PBMC RNA provided the starting material for the TCR library. J was trimmed by 3 bases and V by 5 bases; bases with no gene match: 18. CDR3 size: 19 residues. In germline, CDR1 is LNHDA, CDR2 SQIVND (reference sequence). In this sample, this clonotype turned up a few times. What it recognizes is unknown.

Study-wide points: Persistent cases of Graves' showed reduced TCR diversity relative to newly diagnosed patients. The study found TRBV28, TRBJ1-2 and TRBJ2-5 favored in persistent disease.

The sample was peripheral blood mononuclear cells (PBMCs), taken when the disease was refractory, from a patient treated with antithyroid drugs. This chain links TRBV19 with TRBJ1-1, with 10 bases that match TRBD1. The TCR was taken from a female donor with Graves disease. CDR3 coding DNA: TGTGCCAGTAGTCCCGGGACAGGGGACGTAGGCTCATTGGACACTGAAGCTTTCTTT. Translated: CASSPGTGDVGSLDTEAFF.